A selection of T cell receptor beta chains follows, all from one sample in a study of T cells expressing NK-cell markers. From the 5' RACE reads, TCRdb lists one entry per CDR3 protein and no DNA. This specimen shows about 400,000 distinct CDR3 sequences; the ten leading clones hold over 8.5%. The sequenced sample was blood T cells: a sorted CD56 or NKG2C T cell subset, CD4+ or CD8+ T cells, or bulk PBMC T cells (not recorded which). Receptors were obtained from a woman aged 50 to 60 in good health. Both conserved end residues are part of each CDR3.

v_call	j_call	cdr3_aa
TRBV7-9	TRBJ2-2	CASSFHPRTSGTRAGELFF
TRBV7-2	TRBJ2-3	CASSLARSTSTDTQYF
TRBV9	TRBJ2-1	CASSVVSGVKQFF
TRBV3-1	TRBJ2-1	CASTPKTLPYNEQFF
TRBV29-1	TRBJ1-2	CSVLLRDEYGYTF
TRBV12-3/TRBV12-4	TRBJ1-1	CASSPWTGISGTEAFF
TRBV5-1	TRBJ2-1	CASSPDRAKDEQFF
TRBV2	TRBJ2-6	CASSQQDPGANVLTF
TRBV12-3/TRBV12-4	TRBJ2-3	CASSPGRDRGPTDTQYF
TRBV18	TRBJ1-2	CASSPDSGWGYGYTF
TRBV5-8	TRBJ2-3	CASRKLAGVEDTQYF
TRBV13	TRBJ1-2	CASSPRTLQPNYGYTF
TRBV20-1	TRBJ2-3	CSARVREGTDTQYF
TRBV27	TRBJ2-7	CASSWGTRATYEQYF
TRBV25-1	TRBJ2-3	CASSGWGEGDTQYF
TRBV29-1	TRBJ2-5	CSVEDSPGETQYF
TRBV20-1	TRBJ2-2	CSARDLLSAGTPGELFF
TRBV7-8	TRBJ2-5	CASSLKGYQETQYF
TRBV12-3/TRBV12-4	TRBJ2-3	CASSLGRPGSGNEDTQYF
TRBV18	TRBJ2-5	CASSPKDLGETQYF
TRBV7-3	TRBJ2-5	CASSLHNSQETQYF
TRBV20-1	TRBJ2-5	CSAGPKVETQYF
TRBV25-1	TRBJ1-5	CASSTTGANQPQHF
TRBV29-1	TRBJ2-5	CSVEMTDRVGETQYF
TRBV6-5	TRBJ1-1	CASSQHMNTEAFF
TRBV5-1	TRBJ1-2	CASSPAGNYGYTF
TRBV3-1	TRBJ1-6	CASSQTGWDSPLHF
TRBV2	TRBJ1-4	CASNQGLVYNEKLFF
TRBV7-9	TRBJ2-5	CASSYTQGFQGGTQYF
TRBV11-2	TRBJ2-7	CASSLQTSYEQYF
TRBV12-3/TRBV12-4	TRBJ2-3	CASSRRDRATVDTQYF
TRBV12-3/TRBV12-4	TRBJ2-1	CASSLIGGLGDEQFF
TRBV27	TRBJ2-7	CASRTRGSYEQYF
TRBV27	TRBJ2-7	CASSFLLGGYEQYF
TRBV20-1	TRBJ2-3	CSAEGGLTSGRATTQYF
TRBV7-2	TRBJ2-2	CASSRRLGDTGELFF
TRBV12-5	TRBJ1-5	CASGLGDSWNQPQHF
TRBV10-3	TRBJ2-2	CAIVPELTGELFF
TRBV28	TRBJ2-3	CASSSGSVSTDTQYF
TRBV9	TRBJ1-6	CASSVDPGRDNSPLHF
TRBV4-1	TRBJ2-4	CASSTSGRADFENIQYF
TRBV11-2	TRBJ2-3	CASSLGTSGSRTDTQYF
TRBV11-2	TRBJ2-3	CASSLGGTSGTGDTQYF
TRBV29-1	TRBJ2-1	CSVAHLSAGVNEQFF
TRBV2	TRBJ1-6	CASRQTASYNSPLHF
TRBV27	TRBJ1-5	CASSLRDMPNQPQHF
TRBV6-5	TRBJ2-2	CASSYRRAGELFF
TRBV3-1	TRBJ1-3	CASSFGQGPNSGNTIYF
TRBV12-3/TRBV12-4	TRBJ2-1	CASSFGTARDEQFF
TRBV7-9	TRBJ2-2	CASSLVVRVTGELFF
TRBV6-1	TRBJ1-5	CASSEVTRASQPQHF
TRBV5-1	TRBJ2-3	CASSLGAISDTQYF
TRBV4-1	TRBJ2-1	CASSQASLALPQWDEQFF
TRBV11-2	TRBJ2-1	CASRRRSSGSREQFF
TRBV7-8	TRBJ2-1	CASSLGRTSGSINEQFF
TRBV15	TRBJ2-6	CASELGEGANVLTF
TRBV15	TRBJ1-5	CATSRADSNQPQHF
TRBV6-1	TRBJ1-1	CASEVFGGDGEAFF